These 5 T cell receptor gamma chains came from one sample sequenced in a study of Vδ1+ human thymocytes. Study-wide results and limits: Thymic TRG and TRD repertoires appeared highly polyclonal, with Gaussian CDR3 length distributions.

No antigen has been assigned to these receptors. Extracted RNA was reverse transcribed into cDNA. The CDR3 regions were amplified by multiplex PCR from V-gene primers to a constant-region primer. TCRdb fed the multiplex PCR reads to CATT. The sample holds under 13,000 gamma-chain clones, around 42% seen once. Sequencing was carried out using Vdelta1+ gamma-delta thymocytes from the thymus. Stated subset: FACS-sorted CD3+ TCRalphabeta- TCRVdelta1+ TCRVdelta2- thymocytes. The receptors shown here come from a boy younger than two who had congenital heart surgery.

The chain uses TRGV4 and TRGJ1 or TRGJ2. No J gene was available from TCRdb, and it was assigned here by a germline match of the DNA. The germline CDR1 and CDR2 sequences are EGSTGY and YDSYTSSV. CDR3 length: 14 amino acids. The trim removed 3 bases at V and 0 bases at J, leaving 5 bases unmatched. CDR3 residues: CATWDRLNYYKKLF. The CDR3 coding sequence is TGTGCCACCTGGGATCGCCTGAATTATTATAAGAAACTCTTT.

The chain couples TRGV3 to TRGJ1 or TRGJ2. The ends lost 5 bases at V and 10 bases at J; junction bases unmatched: 5. CDR1 and CDR2 (germline): VTNTFY, YDVSTARD (reference sequence). The CDR3 runs to 10 residues. CDR3 DNA: TGTGCCACCTGGGTCCCGAAGAAACTCTTT. This gives the protein CATWVPKKLF.

This chain connects TRGV4 to TRGJ1 or TRGJ2. TCRdb offers no J gene call, so here the DNA was matched to germline to obtain one. The CDR3 totals 13 residues. J gave up 3 bases and V 4 bases, and 6 bases lay outside the gene matches. In germline, CDR1 is EGSTGY, CDR2 YDSYTSSV. The CDR3 is CATWDPRYYKKLF. CDR3 DNA sequence: TGTGCCACCTGGGACCCTCGTTATTATAAGAAACTCTTT.

This sequence joins TRGV8 and TRGJP2. Since TCRdb gives no J gene, matching the DNA to germline was used here to assign it. The CDR3 runs 14 residues. Germline loops: CDR1 VENAVY, CDR2 YDSYNSRV. V was pared by 3 bases and J by 3 bases, with 4 bases of the junction left unmatched. CDR3 protein: CATWDGGSDWIKTF. CDR3 coding DNA: TGTGCCACCTGGGATGGCGGTAGTGATTGGATCAAGACGTTT.

The chain combines TRGV4 with TRGJ1 or TRGJ2. TCRdb carries no J gene annotation; the J gene was assigned here by matching the DNA with germline. Germline-derived CDR1 and CDR2 are EGSTGY and YDSYTSSV. V trimming: 2 bases; J trimming: 4 bases; junction bases outside the gene matches: 5. The CDR3 loop spans 13 amino acids. The CDR3: CATWDDRYYKKLF. The CDR3 coding sequence is TGTGCCACCTGGGATGACAGGTATTATAAGAAACTCTTT.